The 24 T cell receptor beta chains presented below share a single source sample, sequenced in a study of beta chain features in type 1 diabetes. Isolated RNA was reverse transcribed in full, so expressed TCRB transcripts were sequenced. Only in-frame clones appear in the TCRdb table, and some are missing; sequencing was by immunoSEQ multiplex PCR. Found here are about 210,000 clones, roughly 10% of them singletons; the top ten hold 1% to 1.5%. Input material: central memory CD4+ T cells from blood. Source of these receptors: a man between 18 and 29 years old in good health.

The rearrangement joins TRBV7-9 to TRBJ2-1; D is ambiguous. The CDR3 extends over 13 amino acids. Deletions cut 1 base from V and 9 bases from J, with 10 bases between. Germline V gives CDR1 SEHNR, CDR2 FQNEAQ (reference sequence). The CDR3 here is CASSLVETTEQFF. The CDR3 coding sequence is TGTGCCAGCAGCTTAGTGGAAACCACTGAGCAGTTCTTC.

This clone has more than one count but fewer than ten. The sample holds other DNA sequences that translate to the same CDR3. The gene calls are TRBV18 and TRBJ2-1; 11 positions match TRBD2. The germline CDR1 and CDR2 sequences are KGHSH and LQKENI. This CDR3 has 15 amino acids. V dropped 1 base and J dropped 9; count of bases not matched to a gene: 5. The CDR3: CASSPLAGGSGEQFF. The CDR3 nucleotides read TGTGCCAGCTCACCACTAGCGGGAGGGAGTGGTGAGCAGTTCTTC.

This chain links TRBV29-1 with TRBJ1-4; perhaps TRBD1 as D (6 bases). CDR1 and CDR2 (germline): SQVTM, ANQGSEA. This CDR3 contains 14 residues. V lost 7 bases, J lost 4 bases, and 16 bases lay in between. The CDR3 spells CSADGGPRNEKLFF. The CDR3 DNA follows: TGCAGCGCAGACGGGGGGCCCCGTAATGAAAAACTGTTTTTT.

In its sample, this clone was seen a few times. CDR3 sequence (DNA): TGTGCCAGCCAACGCAGGGGCTCTGGAAACACCATATATTTT. This sequence encodes CASQRRGSGNTIYF. The chain has TRBV7-9 and TRBJ1-3; perhaps TRBD1 as D (6 bases). The V gene lost 8 bases and the J gene lost 0 bases, with 11 bases spanning the gap. The CDR3 is 14 residues long. Germline values: CDR1 SEHNR, CDR2 FQNEAQ (reference sequence).

This clone appeared a few times. CDR3 sequence (DNA): TGCGCCAGCAGCCAAGATGTCAGGTCGGGAGTTACCTACGAGCAGTACTTC. It encodes CASSQDVRSGVTYEQYF. This sequence joins TRBV4-3 and TRBJ2-7, with D perhaps matching TRBD2 (6 bases). The CDR3 contains 17 residues. V was clipped by 0 bases and J by 2 bases, with 17 bases between them. The germline gives CDR1 LGHNA, CDR2 YSLEER.

This clone was observed a handful of times. The chain links TRBV30 to TRBJ2-7; TRBD2 agrees at 7 bases. CDR1 GTSNPN and CDR2 SVGIG come from the germline V gene (reference sequence). V lost 1 base, J lost 7 bases, and 4 bases stayed unmatched. CDR3 length equals 12 residues. The CDR3, as DNA: TGTGCCTGGAGTGCCATGCGGGAGGAGCAGTACTTC. It is translated as CAWSAMREEQYF. The variable domain in full, with the rest retrieved from reference TRBV30 and TRBJ2-7, is SQTIHQWPATLVQPVGSPLSLECTVEGTSNPNLYWYRQAAGRGLQLLFYSVGIGQISSEVPQNLSASRPQDRQFILSSKKLLLSDSGFYLCAWSAMREEQYFGPGTRLTVT.

The table lists this clone with a few counts. The chain employs TRBV28 and TRBJ2-2; D possibly corresponds to TRBD1 (5 bases). The V end lost 2 bases, the J end lost 6 bases, and 10 bases lay between the germline ends. Germline-derived CDR1 and CDR2 are MDHEN and SYDVKM. CDR3 length: 14 residues. The CDR3 nucleotides are TGTGCCAGCAGTTTACAGGGAACCCCCGGGGAGCTGTTTTTT. It yields the protein CASSLQGTPGELFF. The variable domain in full, with the rest retrieved from reference TRBV28 and TRBJ2-2, is DVKVTQSSRYLVKRTGEKVFLECVQDMDHENMFWYRQDPGLGLRLIYFSYDVKMKEKGDIPEGYSVSREKKERFSLILESASTNQTSMYLCASSLQGTPGELFFGEGSRLTVL.

This clone has more than one count but fewer than ten. The chain couples TRBV6-6 to TRBJ2-2, with 7 bases identical to TRBD1. From germline, CDR1 is MNHNY and CDR2 SVGAGI (reference sequence). V gave up 6 bases and J gave up 0 bases; unmatched junction bases: 4. The CDR3 length is 15 residues. CDR3 in DNA: TGTGCCAGCAGCACGGGGACAGCGAACACCGGGGAGCTGTTTTTT. Its protein is CASSTGTANTGELFF.

This clone was seen at least ten times. The identical CDR3 is also encoded by other nucleotide sequences in the sample. The rearrangement links TRBV2 to TRBJ1-5, with 9 bases lining up with TRBD1. The germline V gene has CDR1 SNHLY and CDR2 FYNNEI. The length of the CDR3 is 14 residues. The junction had 4 bases not matched to a gene; V was cut back by 8 bases and J by 2 bases. The CDR3 DNA reads as TGTGCCAGCTCGGGACAGGGAGGCAATCAGCCCCAGCATTTT. Residues: CASSGQGGNQPQHF.

J is TRBJ2-3 and V is TRBV5-4; TRBD2 aligns across 13 bases. This CDR3 is built from 16 residues. Germline V gene data show CDR1 as SGHNT and CDR2 as YYREEE (reference sequence). With V trimmed by 4 bases and J by 2 bases, 4 bases remained unmatched. Here the CDR3 DNA reads TGTGCCAGCAGCGCCGGACTAGCGGGAGTCACAGATACGCAGTATTTT. Protein product: CASSAGLAGVTDTQYF.

This clone was seen a few times. V is TRBV6-1 and J is TRBJ2-4; D gene ambiguous. Germline CDR1 and CDR2: MNHNS and SASEGT. V shed 3 bases and J shed 0 bases, with 9 bases lying between them. This CDR3 has 15 amino acids. The CDR3 DNA follows: TGTGCCAGCAGTGACTGGGGAAGAGCCAAAAACATTCAGTACTTC. The encoded protein is CASSDWGRAKNIQYF.

This clone has more than one count but fewer than ten. The rearrangement links TRBV6-6 to TRBJ2-1; D is perhaps TRBD1 or TRBD2 (5 bases each). V was shortened by 8 bases and J by 0 bases, with 14 bases between the two germline ends. The CDR3 sequence is 15 residues long. Germline V gives CDR1 MNHNY, CDR2 SVGAGI (reference sequence). Here the CDR3 reads CASCQGTSSYNEQFF. CDR3 nucleotides: TGTGCCAGCTGTCAAGGGACGAGCTCCTACAATGAGCAGTTCTTC.

This clone came up many times. This chain links TRBV7-9 with TRBJ2-5; D is ambiguous. The germline V gene has CDR1 SEHNR and CDR2 FQNEAQ (reference sequence). The CDR3 totals 14 residues. V shed 5 bases and J shed 2 bases, with 12 bases lying between them. The DNA for the CDR3 is TGTGCCAGCAGCCATGCAGGAGTACAAGAGACCCAGTACTTC. This translates into CASSHAGVQETQYF.

This clone was found a few times. The rearrangement uses TRBV5-1 and TRBJ2-2, with 7 bases fitting TRBD2. V dropped 1 base and J dropped 4; count of bases not matched to a gene: 4. The CDR3 spans 15 residues. The germline V gene has CDR1 SGHRS and CDR2 YFSETQ. Here the CDR3 DNA reads TGCGCCAGCAGCTTGATGGCTAGCGGCACCGGGGAGCTGTTTTTT. Translated, it gives CASSLMASGTGELFF.

V usage is TRBV19 and J usage is TRBJ2-2, with 12 bases fitting TRBD2. CDR1 is LNHDA and CDR2 is SQIVND in the germline V gene (reference sequence). The J segment lost 5 bases and the V segment lost 5 bases, leaving 3 bases of the junction unmatched. The CDR3 length is 15 residues. The CDR3 DNA reads as TGTGCCAGTAGTCCTAGCGGGAGGGGTACCGGGGAGCTGTTTTTT. Its translation is CASSPSGRGTGELFF.

V is TRBV28 and J is TRBJ2-7, with D maybe TRBD2 (5 bases). Trimming left V 5 bases short and J 0 bases short, with 14 bases between. CDR1 and CDR2 (germline): MDHEN, SYDVKM. This CDR3 has 15 amino acids. The CDR3 sequence: CASSAPGRDSYEQYF. DNA of the CDR3: TGTGCCAGCAGTGCGCCGGGGAGAGACTCCTACGAGCAGTACTTC.

With respect to this clone: A read error may account for a junction end that differs from germline. The CDR3 sequence: CASSEDTGSGVDQYF. The CDR3 DNA is TGTGCCAGCAGCGAAGACACGGGGAGTGGTGTGGACCAGTACTTC. This chain connects TRBV2 to TRBJ2-5, with D tentatively TRBD2 (5 bases). CDR1 is SNHLY, CDR2 FYNNEI, per germline. This CDR3 spans 15 amino acids.

The chain is built from TRBV7-2 and TRBJ1-4; 10 nucleotides match TRBD1. With 5 bases clipped from V and 10 bases from J, the junction kept 7 bases outside the gene matches. The CDR3 contains 14 residues. Germline-derived CDR1 and CDR2 are SGHTA and FQGNSA. CDR3 sequence (DNA): TGTGCCAGCAGCCCGACAGGGGGCATCGGAAAACTGTTTTTT. It yields the protein CASSPTGGIGKLFF.

The sample holds a few counts of this clone. The chain combines TRBV30 with TRBJ1-1, with 9 positions matching TRBD1. The CDR3 is 15 amino acids. Per the germline V gene, CDR1 is GTSNPN and CDR2 is SVGIG (reference sequence). V gave up 2 bases and J gave up 5 bases; unmatched junction bases: 9. This CDR3 reads CAWSNRGRGNTEAFF. The CDR3 DNA follows: TGTGCCTGGAGTAACAGGGGGCGGGGTAATACTGAAGCTTTCTTT.

This clone was seen a few times. This chain connects TRBV7-3 to TRBJ1-2; 7 bases align to TRBD1. Germline V CDR1 and CDR2: SGHTA, FQGTGA. This CDR3 is built from 13 residues. The trim removed 5 bases at V and 5 bases at J, leaving 5 bases unmatched. This CDR3 reads CASSAPGGYGYTF. Here the CDR3 DNA reads TGTGCCAGCAGCGCCCCAGGGGGATATGGCTACACCTTC.

The rearrangement links TRBV2 to TRBJ2-5, with D uncertain. This CDR3 comprises 12 residues. V was shortened by 3 bases and J by 4 bases, with 6 bases between the two germline ends. Germline values: CDR1 SNHLY, CDR2 FYNNEI. CDR3 sequence reads: CASSERTETQYF. The CDR3 nucleotides read TGTGCCAGCAGTGAGAGAACAGAGACCCAGTACTTC.

This sequence joins TRBV15 and TRBJ2-1; D not resolved. The length of the CDR3 is 15 residues. CDR1 is LNHNV and CDR2 is YYDKDF in the germline V gene (reference sequence). Trimming removed 1 base at V and 0 bases at J, with 7 bases between. The CDR3 DNA reads as TGTGCCACCAGCAGAGGAGAGAGCTCCTACAATGAGCAGTTCTTC. It translates to CATSRGESSYNEQFF.

This clone was observed a single time. The rearrangement links TRBV9 to TRBJ2-2; D not certain. Trimming left V 4 bases short and J 6 bases short, with 19 bases between. Germline CDR1 reads SGDLS; CDR2 reads YYNGEE. This CDR3 region has 16 residues. CDR3: CASSLRGSLRAGELFF. CDR3 nucleotide sequence: TGTGCCAGCAGCCTGCGCGGCTCCCTACGCGCCGGGGAGCTGTTTTTT.

This clone was detected only a few times. The chain employs TRBV5-4 and TRBJ2-3; D call uncertain. Trimming took 3 bases from V and 5 from J, leaving 13 bases between them. The CDR3 is 14 residues long. The germline CDR1 and CDR2 sequences are SGHNT and YYREEE (reference sequence). CDR3 protein: CASSSRLVGDTQYF. CDR3 DNA: TGTGCCAGCAGCTCGCGGCTAGTCGGAGATACGCAGTATTTT.